The rows below give T cell receptor beta chains drawn from one sample of a study of blood T cell repertoires in COVID-19. Profiled with immunoSEQ multiplex PCR; TCRdb holds only in-frame clones, not every one. This table holds 45,000 or so clones, around 90% found once. Sequencing was performed on peripheral blood. The receptors were gathered from a woman older than 75 with active COVID-19. Both conserved end residues are part of each CDR3. A D gene is named only where the DNA matches it firmly. The size of a clone is reported for some rows only, either as once, few or many, or as a class for expanded clones.

TRBJ1-1 TRBD1 TRBV3-1/TRBV3-2 once CASSQNRGGGNTEAFF TGTGCCAGCAGCCAAAACAGGGGTGGGGGGAACACTGAAGCTTTCTTT
TRBJ1-5 TRBD1 TRBV27 NA CASSPKFDRAHQPQHF TGTGCCAGCAGTCCAAAATTCGACAGGGCTCATCAGCCCCAGCATTTT
TRBJ2-1 NA TRBV7-2 NA CASSLDRGSYNEQFF TGTGCCAGCAGCTTAGACCGGGGGTCCTACAATGAGCAGTTCTTC
TRBJ2-7 TRBD1 TRBV11-2 NA CASSTPGTGDYEQYF TGTGCCAGCAGCACCCCCGGGACAGGGGACTACGAGCAGTACTTC
TRBJ1-2 TRBD1 TRBV5-1 NA CAGGQGANYGYTF TGCGCCGGCGGACAGGGGGCTAACTATGGCTACACCTTC
TRBJ2-7 TRBD1 TRBV7-6 NA CASSLAAPGGPHEQYF TGTGCCAGCAGCTTAGCAGCCCCAGGGGGTCCTCACGAGCAGTACTTC
TRBJ1-3 NA TRBV5-1 NA CASSEDIGNTIYF TGCGCCAGCAGCGAGGACATCGGAAACACCATATATTTT
TRBJ1-5 NA TRBV5-5 NA CASSPVPGQPQHF TGTGCCAGCAGCCCTGTCCCAGGACAGCCCCAGCATTTT
TRBJ1-5 NA TRBV4-1 once CASSQAVWQPQHF TGCGCCAGCAGCCAAGCAGTTTGGCAGCCCCAGCATTTT
TRBJ1-5 NA TRBV28 NA CASSGLGLRSNQPQHF TGTGCCAGCAGTGGACTGGGTCTGAGAAGCAATCAGCCCCAGCATTTT
TRBJ2-7 NA TRBV4-3 NA CASSQVHGYEQYF TGCGCCAGCAGCCAAGTTCACGGCTACGAGCAGTACTTC
TRBJ2-5 NA TRBV7-2 NA CASSRQRQETQYF TGTGCCAGCAGCCGTCAGCGGCAAGAGACCCAGTACTTC
TRBJ1-2 TRBD1 TRBV28 NA CASSFGTGGGYTF TGTGCCAGCAGTTTTGGGACAGGGGGTGGCTACACCTTC
TRBJ2-3 TRBD2 TRBV9 NA CASSVVTGGVGDTQYF TGTGCCAGCAGCGTAGTGACTGGGGGGGTGGGAGATACGCAGTATTTT
TRBJ2-5 TRBD2 TRBV5-6 NA CASSLVAKRGVHQETQYF TGTGCCAGCAGCTTGGTCGCCAAGCGGGGGGTTCACCAAGAGACCCAGTACTTC
TRBJ2-7 NA TRBV24-1 once CATSDFLGGEQYF TGTGCCACCAGTGATTTTTTGGGGGGCGAGCAGTACTTC
TRBJ1-5 TRBD1 TRBV30 NA CAWSITDRDQPQHF TGTGCCTGGAGCATTACCGACAGGGATCAGCCCCAGCATTTT
TRBJ2-3 NA TRBV12-5 NA CASGLGAGATDTQYF TGTGCTAGTGGTTTGGGCGCGGGGGCTACAGATACGCAGTATTTT
TRBJ1-5 NA TRBV28 few CASSSGYGHQPQHF TGTGCCAGCAGTTCAGGGTATGGGCATCAGCCCCAGCATTTT
TRBJ1-1 TRBD1 TRBV10-1 once CASSEQSDRNSEAFF TGCGCCAGCAGTGAGCAGTCGGACAGGAATTCTGAAGCTTTCTTT
TRBJ1-5 NA TRBV9 NA CASSVAGRGGAEEPQHF TGTGCCAGCAGCGTAGCTGGCCGGGGGGGGGCCGAGGAGCCCCAGCATTTT
TRBJ2-3 NA TRBV4-3 NA CASSQGAASTDTQYF TGCGCCAGCAGCCAAGGTGCGGCTAGCACAGATACGCAGTATTTT